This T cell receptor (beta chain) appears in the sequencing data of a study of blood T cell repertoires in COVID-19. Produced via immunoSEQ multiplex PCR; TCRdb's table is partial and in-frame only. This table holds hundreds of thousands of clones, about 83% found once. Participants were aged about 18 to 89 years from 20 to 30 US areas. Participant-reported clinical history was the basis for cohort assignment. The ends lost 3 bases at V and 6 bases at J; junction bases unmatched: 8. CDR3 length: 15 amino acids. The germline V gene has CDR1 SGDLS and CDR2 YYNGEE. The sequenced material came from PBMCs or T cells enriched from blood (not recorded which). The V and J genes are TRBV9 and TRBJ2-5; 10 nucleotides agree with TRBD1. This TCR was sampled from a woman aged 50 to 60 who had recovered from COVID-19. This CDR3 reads CASSAGQGNEKTQYF. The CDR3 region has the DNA TGTGCCAGCAGCGCGGGACAGGGGAATGAGAAGACCCAGTACTTC.